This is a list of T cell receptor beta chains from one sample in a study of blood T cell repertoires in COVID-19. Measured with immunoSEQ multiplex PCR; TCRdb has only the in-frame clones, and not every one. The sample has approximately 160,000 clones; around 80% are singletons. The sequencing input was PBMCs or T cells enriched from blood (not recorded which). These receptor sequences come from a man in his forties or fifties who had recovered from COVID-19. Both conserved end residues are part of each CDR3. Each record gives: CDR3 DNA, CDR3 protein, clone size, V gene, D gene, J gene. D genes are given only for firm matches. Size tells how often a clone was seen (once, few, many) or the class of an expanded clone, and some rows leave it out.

CDR3nt: TGTGCCAGTAGTACCGCGGGACAGGGCACTGAAGCTTTCTTT
CDR3aa: CASSTAGQGTEAFF
abundance: NA
v_gene: TRBV19
d_gene: TRBD1
j_gene: TRBJ1-1

CDR3nt: TGTGCCAGCAGCCCTAACTCAGTAAACAGGGAAGAGAGCAATCAGCCCCAGCATTTT
CDR3aa: CASSPNSVNREESNQPQHF
abundance: NA
v_gene: TRBV3-1/TRBV3-2
d_gene: NA
j_gene: TRBJ1-5

CDR3nt: TGTGCCAGCTCACCTGCCCAGGGCAAGTTCTCTGGAAACACCATATATTTT
CDR3aa: CASSPAQGKFSGNTIYF
abundance: NA
v_gene: TRBV18
d_gene: NA
j_gene: TRBJ1-3

CDR3nt: TGTGCCAGCAGCCATATTACTAGCGACTTCAAAAACATTCAGTACTTC
CDR3aa: CASSHITSDFKNIQYF
abundance: once
v_gene: TRBV3-1/TRBV3-2
d_gene: TRBD2
j_gene: TRBJ2-4

CDR3nt: TGTGCCAGTACGCTGACGGGACAGGGACAGCCCCAGCATTTT
CDR3aa: CASTLTGQGQPQHF
abundance: NA
v_gene: TRBV18
d_gene: TRBD1
j_gene: TRBJ1-5

CDR3nt: TGCGCCAGCAGCTTGGAGGGGGTCGGGGCCAACGTCCTGACTTTC
CDR3aa: CASSLEGVGANVLTF
abundance: NA
v_gene: TRBV5-1
d_gene: NA
j_gene: TRBJ2-6

CDR3nt: TGTGCCAGCAGCTTAGACCGACAGGGCTTGGAAAAACTGTTTTTT
CDR3aa: CASSLDRQGLEKLFF
abundance: many
v_gene: TRBV7-9
d_gene: TRBD1
j_gene: TRBJ1-4

CDR3nt: TGTGCCACCAGTGATTACCACGGCAGGGGACGCGACGAGCAGTACTTC
CDR3aa: CATSDYHGRGRDEQYF
abundance: NA
v_gene: TRBV24-1
d_gene: NA
j_gene: TRBJ2-7

CDR3nt: TGCGCCAGCAGCACCGGTGACAGGGATAGTGAAAAACTGTTTTTT
CDR3aa: CASSTGDRDSEKLFF
abundance: NA
v_gene: TRBV4-1
d_gene: TRBD1
j_gene: TRBJ1-4

CDR3nt: TGTGCCAGCAGTCCTTTCTCGGGGGGGGCCAACGGGGAGCTGTTTTTT
CDR3aa: CASSPFSGGANGELFF
abundance: NA
v_gene: TRBV25-1
d_gene: TRBD2
j_gene: TRBJ2-2

CDR3nt: TGTGCCACCAGCGATGGGACAGGAGGCGAGCAGTACTTC
CDR3aa: CATSDGTGGEQYF
abundance: NA
v_gene: TRBV15
d_gene: TRBD1
j_gene: TRBJ2-7

CDR3nt: TGTGCCATCAGTGAACGGGGGGGTTCCTATAATTCACCCCTCCACTTT
CDR3aa: CAISERGGSYNSPLHF
abundance: NA
v_gene: TRBV10-3
d_gene: NA
j_gene: TRBJ1-6

CDR3nt: TGTGCCAGCACGGGACAGGGGGCACGGCAGTACTTC
CDR3aa: CASTGQGARQYF
abundance: NA
v_gene: TRBV27
d_gene: TRBD1
j_gene: TRBJ2-7

CDR3nt: TGTGCCAGCAGTCGACAGGGGGGTCAGCCCCAGCATTTT
CDR3aa: CASSRQGGQPQHF
abundance: NA
v_gene: TRBV12-3/TRBV12-4
d_gene: TRBD1
j_gene: TRBJ1-5

CDR3nt: TGTGCCAGCAGAGGACAGCTTAATTCACCCCTCCACTTT
CDR3aa: CASRGQLNSPLHF
abundance: NA
v_gene: TRBV6-5
d_gene: NA
j_gene: TRBJ1-6

CDR3nt: TGTGCCAGCAGACCACAGGGGGCCGGTGAAAAACTGTTTTTT
CDR3aa: CASRPQGAGEKLFF
abundance: NA
v_gene: TRBV6-5
d_gene: TRBD1
j_gene: TRBJ1-4

CDR3nt: TGTGCCAGCAGTGATTTCAACTACGAGCAGTACTTC
CDR3aa: CASSDFNYEQYF
abundance: many
v_gene: TRBV6-1
d_gene: NA
j_gene: TRBJ2-7

CDR3nt: TGTGCCAGCAGCCAGGGCACATTGAACACTGAAGCTTTCTTT
CDR3aa: CASSQGTLNTEAFF
abundance: few
v_gene: TRBV14
d_gene: NA
j_gene: TRBJ1-1

CDR3nt: TGTGCCAGCAGTGAATCAGACAGGTTGAGCACTGAAGCTTTCTTT
CDR3aa: CASSESDRLSTEAFF
abundance: NA
v_gene: TRBV25-1
d_gene: NA
j_gene: TRBJ1-1

CDR3nt: TGTGCCAGCAGCCAAACTAGCGGGGGTGAGACCCAGTACTTC
CDR3aa: CASSQTSGGETQYF
abundance: NA
v_gene: TRBV3-1/TRBV3-2
d_gene: TRBD2
j_gene: TRBJ2-5

CDR3nt: TGTGCCAGCAGCGTAGGGACAGTCCAAGAGACCCAGTACTTC
CDR3aa: CASSVGTVQETQYF
abundance: NA
v_gene: TRBV9
d_gene: NA
j_gene: TRBJ2-5

CDR3nt: TGCGCCAGCTACGGACTAGCGGGTATCCTCTTCAATGAGCAGTTCTTC
CDR3aa: CASYGLAGILFNEQFF
abundance: NA
v_gene: TRBV10-1
d_gene: TRBD2
j_gene: TRBJ2-1

CDR3nt: TGTGCCAGCAGTTACGTTTTTGGAGGGGAAGGAAATCAGCCCCAGCATTTT
CDR3aa: CASSYVFGGEGNQPQHF
abundance: NA
v_gene: TRBV6-2/TRBV6-3
d_gene: NA
j_gene: TRBJ1-5

CDR3nt: TGTGCCAGCACTAGGGAGCGCAATGAGCAGTTCTTC
CDR3aa: CASTRERNEQFF
abundance: NA
v_gene: TRBV6-5
d_gene: NA
j_gene: TRBJ2-1

CDR3nt: TGTGCCAGCAGCACCAGGGTTACCGGTGATTCACCCCTCCACTTT
CDR3aa: CASSTRVTGDSPLHF
abundance: NA
v_gene: TRBV9
d_gene: NA
j_gene: TRBJ1-6

CDR3nt: TGTGCCAGCAGTTACGATTCCCTAAAGACTGAAGCTTTCTTT
CDR3aa: CASSYDSLKTEAFF
abundance: NA
v_gene: TRBV6-5
d_gene: NA
j_gene: TRBJ1-1

CDR3nt: TGTGCCAGCTCACCACCGATCTCAGGGGCAATCTCTGGAAACACCATATATTTT
CDR3aa: CASSPPISGAISGNTIYF
abundance: NA
v_gene: TRBV18
d_gene: NA
j_gene: TRBJ1-3

CDR3nt: TGTGCCAGTAGTAACGCCGGTAACTATGGCTACACCTTC
CDR3aa: CASSNAGNYGYTF
abundance: NA
v_gene: TRBV19
d_gene: NA
j_gene: TRBJ1-2

CDR3nt: TGTGCCAGCGCCAAGCGACAGGGGGCCACTGAAGCTTTCTTT
CDR3aa: CASAKRQGATEAFF
abundance: NA
v_gene: TRBV27
d_gene: TRBD1
j_gene: TRBJ1-1